One sample yielded the 11 T cell receptor beta chains listed below, sequenced in a study of T cells in Graves' hyperthyroidism and ophthalmopathy. TCR beta CDR3 region amplification was performed from RNA transcripts. The HTBI set primed first-round TCR CDR3 RT-PCR. TCRdb reprocessed the multiplex PCR reads with MiXCR, giving one entry per CDR3 protein. The data hold some 140,000 distinct CDR3 sequences, with less than 25% observed a single time. The sample taken for sequencing was blood. Receptor source: a woman in her 50s with Graves' hyperthyroidism that later progressed to Graves' ophthalmopathy.

The rearrangement links TRBV28 to TRBJ1-4, with D uncertain. CDR1 MDHEN and CDR2 SYDVKM come from the germline V gene. Trimming took off 4 bases at V and 0 bases at J, with 12 bases between the two ends. The CDR3 sequence is 16 residues long. CDR3 residues: CASSYPYGSTNEKLFF. In nucleotides, the CDR3 is TGTGCCAGCAGTTATCCCTACGGCTCAACTAATGAAAAACTGTTTTTT.

In its sample, this clonotype was seen a few times. The chain has TRBV7-8 and TRBJ2-1; a weak D match, TRBD1 (5 bases). Trimming took off 0 bases at V and 13 bases at J, with 19 bases between the two ends. CDR3 length: 15 amino acids. Germline V CDR1 and CDR2: SGHVS, FQNEAQ. The CDR3 region has the DNA TGTGCCAGCAGCTTAGCAGGAATTTTGGGGCTGCACCAGTTCTTC. It specifies CASSLAGILGLHQFF. Together with reference TRBV7-8 and TRBJ2-1, the CDR3 gives the full variable domain: GAGVSQSPRYKVAKRGQDVALRCDPISGHVSLFWYQQALGQGPEFLTYFQNEAQLDKSGLPSDRFFAERPEGSVSTLKIQRTQQEDSAVYLCASSLAGILGLHQFFGPGTRLTVL.

The table lists this clonotype with many counts. The chain carries TRBV5-1 and TRBJ2-7, with 9 bases identical to TRBD1. The CDR3 contains 15 residues. Germline CDR1 reads SGHRS; CDR2 reads YFSETQ. V dropped 3 bases and J dropped 3; count of bases not matched to a gene: 7. Here the CDR3 reads CASSYLPGQGYEQYF. The CDR3 coding sequence is TGCGCCAGCAGCTACCTTCCGGGACAGGGCTACGAGCAGTACTTC.

In this sample, this clonotype turned up many times. The J gene is TRBJ1-1, the V gene TRBV6-5; tentative D call: TRBD1 (5 bases). V shed 1 base and J shed 1 base, with 7 bases lying between them. CDR3 length: 14 amino acids. The germline V gene has CDR1 MNHEY and CDR2 SVGAGI. CDR3 region: CASSYWQGNTEAFF. The CDR3 DNA is TGTGCCAGCAGTTACTGGCAGGGGAACACTGAAGCTTTCTTT.

The table lists this clonotype with many counts. This chain connects TRBV12-3 or TRBV12-4 to TRBJ2-3; 14 bases fit TRBD2. CDR3 length: 19 residues. V was clipped by 7 bases and J by 0 bases; unmatched bases: 12. As DNA, the CDR3 is TGTGCCAGCACCATTAGAGGGACTAGCGGGAGTATAAGCACAGATACGCAGTATTTT. Its protein is CASTIRGTSGSISTDTQYF.

This chain connects TRBV6-1 to TRBJ2-5, with a possible D match to TRBD2 (6 bases). The CDR3 length is 11 residues. CDR1 and CDR2 (germline): MNHNS, SASEGT. V shed 6 bases and J shed 5 bases, with 7 bases lying between them. CDR3 sequence: CASRSGETQYF. In nucleotides, the CDR3 is TGTGCCAGCAGGAGCGGGGAGACCCAGTACTTC.

This clonotype was picked up many times. V and J are TRBV11-2 and TRBJ2-4; possibly TRBD1 for D (6 bases). CDR3 length equals 17 residues. V was trimmed by 5 bases and J by 4 bases, leaving 21 bases between them. Germline V gene sequence: CDR1 SGHAT, CDR2 FQNNGV. The DNA for the CDR3 is TGTGCCAGCAGCGAAAGGACAGTGGCCCTAACAAAAAACATTCAGTACTTC. Translation: CASSERTVALTKNIQYF.

This clonotype was seen at least ten times. The chain joins TRBV27 to TRBJ1-6; 11 bases are shared with TRBD1. Germline-derived CDR1 and CDR2 are MNHEY and SMNVEV (reference sequence). The CDR3 runs 15 residues. V shed 3 bases, J shed 6 bases, and the junction held 1 base outside the gene matches. The CDR3 protein is CASSFGTGGNSPLHF. The CDR3 coding sequence is TGTGCCAGCAGTTTCGGGACAGGGGGTAATTCACCCCTCCACTTT.

This clonotype came up many times. This sequence joins TRBV20-1 and TRBJ1-4; TRBD1 is a possible D gene (5 bases). Germline loops: CDR1 DFQATT, CDR2 SNEGSKA (reference sequence). The CDR3 is made up of 12 amino acids. Trimming cost V 6 bases and J 7 bases, with 12 bases left between them. The CDR3 DNA is TGCAGTGCGGAGCCGGGACCTGAAAAACTGTTTTTT. It codes for CSAEPGPEKLFF.

In its sample, this clonotype was seen many times. The V gene is TRBV27, the J gene TRBJ2-5, with 7 nucleotides matching TRBD2. The CDR3 extends over 17 amino acids. The J segment lost 5 bases and the V segment lost 2 bases, leaving 14 bases of the junction unmatched. The germline V gene has CDR1 MNHEY and CDR2 SMNVEV (reference sequence). CDR3 residues: CASSLRDAWEGPETQYF. CDR3 DNA: TGTGCCAGCAGTTTAAGGGATGCGTGGGAGGGCCCGGAGACCCAGTACTTC.

This sequence joins TRBV20-1 and TRBJ2-3, with 11 positions matching TRBD1. The ends lost 0 bases at V and 5 bases at J; junction bases unmatched: 7. Germline assignment: CDR1 DFQATT and CDR2 SNEGSKA (reference sequence). This CDR3 is 16 amino acids long. In DNA, the CDR3 is TGCAGTGCTAGAGATCCTGGACAGGGGGCGGGAGATACGCAGTATTTT. It specifies CSARDPGQGAGDTQYF.